Each of the 28 T cell receptor beta chains below was sequenced from the same sample in a study of long-term antiretroviral therapy in people with HIV. Sequencing relied on immunoSEQ assay v3.0, run at survey level. The assay was immunoSEQ multiplex PCR, and TCRdb's table has in-frame clones only and misses some. The data show tens of thousands of clones, roughly four fifths seen once. Sequencing used unsorted PBMCs, obtained 0.3 years after starting antiretroviral therapy. These receptors originate from a man aged 18 to 29 with HIV.

The rearrangement uses TRBV6-5 and TRBJ1-1, with 7 nucleotides matching TRBD1. Germline CDR1 reads MNHEY; CDR2 reads SVGAGI. V lost 0 bases to trimming and J lost 0 bases; unmatched junction nucleotides: 4. The CDR3 is 16 residues long. The CDR3 sequence is CASSYSIQGMNTEAFF. The CDR3 DNA sequence: TGTGCCAGCAGTTACTCAATACAGGGGATGAACACTGAAGCTTTCTTT.

The genes are TRBV30 and TRBJ2-7; D might be TRBD1 (6 bases). The CDR3 covers 13 residues. Trimming removed 5 bases from V and 2 bases from J, with 13 bases in between. Germline assignment: CDR1 GTSNPN and CDR2 SVGIG (reference sequence). The CDR3 loop reads CAWLSRDTYEQYF. CDR3 bases: TGTGCCTGGCTATCCCGGGACACCTACGAGCAGTACTTC.

The rearrangement links TRBV14 to TRBJ1-2; the D is unclear. Germline CDR1 SGHDN, CDR2 FVKESK. The V end lost 0 bases, the J end lost 4 bases, and 6 bases lay between the germline ends. There are 13 residues in the CDR3. CDR3 protein: CASSQEGGYGYTF. In nucleotides, the CDR3 is TGTGCCAGCAGCCAAGAGGGAGGCTATGGCTACACCTTC.

The V gene is TRBV13, the J gene TRBJ1-2; 9 positions match TRBD1. Looked up from germline, CDR1 is PRHDT and CDR2 is FYEKMQ (reference sequence). CDR3 length equals 13 residues. Trimming at V came to 3 bases and at J to 4 bases, leaving 0 bases not matched to a gene. This CDR3 is CASSLTGGYGYTF. The CDR3 nucleotides are TGTGCCAGCAGCTTGACAGGGGGCTATGGCTACACCTTC.

The sample holds a few counts of this clone. The V gene is TRBV10-3, the J gene TRBJ1-4; the D gene is possibly TRBD1 (6 bases). The CDR3 extends over 14 amino acids. V dropped 5 bases and J dropped 5 bases, with 12 bases sitting between them. Germline V gene lookup returns CDR1 ENHRY and CDR2 SYGVKD. The DNA for the CDR3 is TGTGCCATCAGTATGGGACAAGGAAATGAAAAACTGTTTTTT. Amino acids: CAISMGQGNEKLFF.

The chain employs TRBV13 and TRBJ1-2, with 7 bases identical to TRBD1. V lost 7 bases to trimming and J lost 1 base; unmatched junction nucleotides: 12. CDR3 length equals 16 residues. Germline loops: CDR1 PRHDT, CDR2 FYEKMQ (reference sequence). The DNA for the CDR3 is TGTGCCAGCACCGGACAGGCTAGGGGGTTTAACTATGGCTACACCTTC. This sequence encodes CASTGQARGFNYGYTF. The full variable domain, with the rest looked up from reference TRBV13 and TRBJ1-2, is AAGVIQSPRHLIKEKRETATLKCYPIPRHDTVYWYQQGPGQDPQFLISFYEKMQSDKGSIPDRFSAQQFSDYHSELNMSSLELGDSALYFCASTGQARGFNYGYTFGSGTRLTVV.

CDR3 bases: TGTGCCAGCAGTTACGAGGGGGGAATAGCTGAAGCTTTCTTT. Its translation: CASSYEGGIAEAFF. J is TRBJ1-1 and V is TRBV6-5; weak D call: TRBD1 (6 bases). The CDR3 is 14 residues long. Deletions cut 2 bases from V and 6 bases from J, with 13 bases between. Germline CDR1 and CDR2: MNHEY and SVGAGI.

The chain is built from TRBV28 and TRBJ2-7; D tentatively reads TRBD1 or TRBD2 (5 bases each). The V end lost 5 bases, the J end lost 6 bases, and 20 bases lay between the germline ends. The germline V gene encodes CDR1 MDHEN and CDR2 SYDVKM. The CDR3 sequence is 15 residues long. Here the CDR3 DNA reads TGTGCCAGCAGTATGGGGCCCCTAGTTGAGGGCGAGCAGTACTTC. Residues: CASSMGPLVEGEQYF.

The chain combines TRBV30 with TRBJ2-2; D is unresolved. CDR1 and CDR2 (germline): GTSNPN, SVGIG (reference sequence). V was trimmed by 4 bases and J by 1 base, leaving 4 bases between them. This CDR3 is 12 amino acids long. The CDR3 sequence is CAWMLNTGELFF. CDR3 DNA sequence: TGTGCCTGGATGCTGAACACCGGGGAGCTGTTTTTT. The full variable domain, rest sourced from reference TRBV30 and TRBJ2-2, is SQTIHQWPATLVQPVGSPLSLECTVEGTSNPNLYWYRQAAGRGLQLLFYSVGIGQISSEVPQNLSASRPQDRQFILSSKKLLLSDSGFYLCAWMLNTGELFFGEGSRLTVL.

This clone was counted between two and nine times. The genes are TRBV5-1 and TRBJ2-2, with 11 bases fitting TRBD2. The CDR3 totals 16 residues. Germline CDR1 reads SGHRS; CDR2 reads YFSETQ. V lost 2 bases and J lost 4; bases outside the gene matches: 4. Here the CDR3 reads CASSFGLAGSTGELFF. As DNA, the CDR3 is TGCGCCAGCAGCTTTGGACTAGCGGGCTCCACCGGGGAGCTGTTTTTT.

V and J are TRBV6-5 and TRBJ1-4, with D maybe TRBD1 (6 bases). The germline V gene has CDR1 MNHEY and CDR2 SVGAGI. The CDR3 covers 15 residues. V gave up 2 bases and J gave up 7 bases, with 14 bases separating them. The CDR3 spells CASSYQQGSSEKLFF. The DNA for the CDR3 is TGTGCCAGCAGTTACCAACAGGGTAGTAGTGAAAAACTGTTTTTT.

The rearrangement joins TRBV27 to TRBJ2-1, with D possibly matching TRBD1 (5 bases). The CDR3 runs 16 residues. Germline CDR1 and CDR2: MNHEY and SMNVEV (reference sequence). The germline V and J ends were trimmed by 5 bases and 5 bases, with 19 bases remaining between them. For the CDR3, the DNA is TGTGCCAGCAGTAGGACGAAAGACAGCGCCCACAATGAGCAGTTCTTC. It specifies CASSRTKDSAHNEQFF.

This clone came up once. This chain joins TRBV4-1 and TRBJ2-1, with 9 bases that match TRBD2. The germline V gene encodes CDR1 MGHRA and CDR2 YSYEKL. This CDR3 contains 16 residues. J was trimmed by 7 bases and V by 0 bases; bases with no gene match: 7. The CDR3 loop reads CASSQEASGAKNEQFF. The CDR3 coding sequence is TGCGCCAGCAGCCAAGAGGCTAGCGGGGCCAAAAATGAGCAGTTCTTC.

The CDR3 here is CASSFRGVAGGSAYEQYF. The CDR3, as DNA: TGTGCCAGCAGCTTTCGGGGAGTAGCGGGAGGGTCGGCCTACGAGCAGTACTTC. This chain uses TRBV7-9 with TRBJ2-7; 11 nucleotides agree with TRBD2. Germline CDR1 is SEHNR and CDR2 is FQNEAQ (reference sequence). V was pared by 3 bases and J by 2 bases, with 12 bases of the junction left unmatched. CDR3 size: 18 residues.

The chain employs TRBV19 and TRBJ1-5; the D gene is possibly TRBD1 (5 bases). Germline CDR1 is LNHDA and CDR2 is SQIVND (reference sequence). With 3 bases removed from V and 4 bases from J, the gap between germline ends came to 13 bases. This CDR3 comprises 15 residues. Here the CDR3 DNA reads TGTGCCAGTAGTATCGGGGGGGTCCCTAATCAGCCCCAGCATTTT. Amino acid sequence: CASSIGGVPNQPQHF.

The CDR3 loop is CASSTDRFSNQPQHF. The CDR3 bases are TGTGCCAGCAGTACGGACAGATTTAGCAATCAGCCCCAGCATTTT. The chain recombines TRBV2 with TRBJ1-5; possible D gene TRBD1, 6 bases. V gave up 5 bases and J gave up 0 bases, with 11 bases separating them. Germline CDR1 is SNHLY and CDR2 is FYNNEI. CDR3 length: 15 residues.

In this sample, this clone turned up a few times. This chain connects TRBV11-1 to TRBJ2-3, with TRBD2 matching over 15 bases. The CDR3 loop spans 18 amino acids. Germline-derived CDR1 and CDR2 are SGHAT and FQDESV (reference sequence). The V and J ends lost 2 bases and 2 bases, in that order; junction bases with no gene match: 5. CDR3 amino acids: CASSLLGLAGGDTDTQYF. The CDR3 DNA sequence: TGTGCCAGCAGCTTACTGGGACTAGCGGGAGGTGACACAGATACGCAGTATTTT.

CDR3 nucleotides: TGTGCCAGCTCACCACCCGGGACAGGAAAAGAGACCCAGTACTTC. Residues: CASSPPGTGKETQYF. The V gene is TRBV18, the J gene TRBJ2-5; 8 bases are shared with TRBD1. V was pared by 0 bases and J by 3 bases, with 3 bases of the junction left unmatched. Germline V lookup: CDR1 KGHSH, CDR2 LQKENI. The CDR3 spans 15 residues.

Here the CDR3 reads CAISVRSEQYF. The CDR3 nucleotides are TGTGCCATCAGTGTCAGGAGCGAGCAGTACTTC. V gene TRBV10-3 combines with J gene TRBJ2-7; D is unresolved. This CDR3 comprises 11 residues. Looked up from germline, CDR1 is ENHRY and CDR2 is SYGVKD. Trimming cost V 4 bases and J 6 bases, with 7 bases left between them.

This chain connects TRBV2 to TRBJ2-4; D not certain. CDR1 is SNHLY, CDR2 FYNNEI, per germline. V dropped 4 bases and J dropped 0 bases, with 7 bases sitting between them. The CDR3 is made up of 14 amino acids. CDR3 residues: CASSVSLAKNIQYF. The CDR3 bases are TGTGCCAGCAGTGTCTCCCTAGCCAAAAACATTCAGTACTTC.

The chain combines TRBV9 with TRBJ2-7; possible D gene TRBD2, 5 bases. In germline, CDR1 is SGDLS, CDR2 YYNGEE. The length of the CDR3 is 14 residues. V was trimmed by 0 bases and J by 4 bases, leaving 11 bases between them. CDR3 protein: CASSVGLGGYEQYF. The DNA of the CDR3 is TGTGCCAGCAGCGTAGGTCTAGGCGGGTACGAGCAGTACTTC.

The chain carries TRBV5-4 and TRBJ1-6; D is uncertain. Trimming removed 0 bases at V and 12 bases at J, with 7 bases between. Germline V CDR1 and CDR2: SGHNT, YYREEE (reference sequence). The CDR3 sequence is 12 residues long. This CDR3 reads CASSLDNGPLHF. CDR3 DNA sequence: TGTGCCAGCAGCTTGGATAACGGACCCCTCCACTTT.

This clone has a single count. The chain employs TRBV5-6 and TRBJ1-5; D is perhaps TRBD1 (5 bases). Trimming removed 0 bases from V and 6 bases from J, with 13 bases in between. Germline assignment: CDR1 SGHDT and CDR2 YYEEEE. There are 15 residues in the CDR3. The chain's CDR3 is CASSLGWQGGQPQHF. The CDR3 DNA reads as TGTGCCAGCAGCTTGGGTTGGCAGGGAGGTCAGCCCCAGCATTTT.

This chain's CDR3 is CASRRGTEQFF. The DNA of the CDR3 is TGTGCCAGTAGGAGAGGCACCGAGCAGTTCTTC. The V and J genes are TRBV21-1 and TRBJ2-1; the table's D call of TRBD2 was not tested on the DNA. TRBV21-1 is described as a pseudogene. CDR3 length equals 11 residues.

J is TRBJ2-1 and V is TRBV5-1; 8 bases map to TRBD1. This CDR3 has 16 amino acids. Germline V gene sequence: CDR1 SGHRS, CDR2 YFSETQ. V lost 5 bases, J lost 3 bases, and 10 bases stayed unmatched. Here the CDR3 DNA reads TGCGCCAGCAGGGGCCCGGGACAGGTTCGCTACAATGAGCAGTTCTTC. Its protein is CASRGPGQVRYNEQFF. Full variable domain (remainder filled in from reference TRBV5-1 and TRBJ2-1): KAGVTQTPRYLIKTRGQQVTLSCSPISGHRSVSWYQQTPGQGLQFLFEYFSETQRNKGNFPGRFSGRQFSNSRSEMNVSTLELGDSALYLCASRGPGQVRYNEQFFGPGTRLTVL.

Written as DNA, the CDR3 is TGTGCCAGCAGTGAAGGACTAGTCGATACGCAGTATTTT. Amino acids: CASSEGLVDTQYF. The gene calls are TRBV6-1 and TRBJ2-3, with D possibly TRBD2 on 6 matching bases. V was pared by 1 base and J by 6 bases, with 8 bases between. This CDR3 has 13 amino acids. Per the germline V gene, CDR1 is MNHNS and CDR2 is SASEGT.

The V gene is TRBV7-3, the J gene TRBJ1-1, with D perhaps matching TRBD1 (5 bases). Looked up from germline, CDR1 is SGHTA and CDR2 is FQGTGA. The V end lost 2 bases, the J end lost 7 bases, and 11 bases lay between the germline ends. The CDR3 runs 13 residues. The CDR3 DNA reads as TGTGCCAGCAGCTTAGGGCAGGGAGGTGAAGCTTTCTTT. It is translated as CASSLGQGGEAFF.

The J gene is TRBJ1-5, the V gene TRBV2, with D tentatively TRBD1 (5 bases). There are 13 residues in the CDR3. Germline lookup yields CDR1 SNHLY and CDR2 FYNNEI. The V gene lost 4 bases and the J gene lost 2 bases, with 6 bases spanning the gap. The CDR3 loop is CASSAQGNQPQHF. DNA for the CDR3: TGTGCCAGCAGTGCACAGGGCAATCAGCCCCAGCATTTT. Based on the CDR3 plus reference TRBV2 and TRBJ1-5, the full variable domain is EPEVTQTPSHQVTQMGQEVILRCVPISNHLYFYWYRQILGQKVEFLVSFYNNEISEKSEIFDDQFSVERPDGSNFTLKIRSTKLEDSAMYFCASSAQGNQPQHFGDGTRLSIL.